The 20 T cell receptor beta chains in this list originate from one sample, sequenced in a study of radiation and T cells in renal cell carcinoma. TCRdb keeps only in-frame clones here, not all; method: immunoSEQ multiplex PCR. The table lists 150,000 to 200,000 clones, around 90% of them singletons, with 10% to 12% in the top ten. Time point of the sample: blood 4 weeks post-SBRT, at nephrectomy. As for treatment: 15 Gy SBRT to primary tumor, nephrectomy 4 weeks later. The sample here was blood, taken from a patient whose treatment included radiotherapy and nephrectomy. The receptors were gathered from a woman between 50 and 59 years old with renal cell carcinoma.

The CDR3 spells CASSDEDSAYNEQFF. CDR3 nucleotides: TGTGCCAGCAGTGATGAGGACAGCGCTTACAATGAGCAGTTCTTC. The rearrangement uses TRBV6-1 and TRBJ2-1; D perhaps matches TRBD1 (6 bases). The CDR3 extends over 15 amino acids. Germline values: CDR1 MNHNS, CDR2 SASEGT. The V gene lost 3 bases and the J gene lost 4 bases, with 13 bases spanning the gap.

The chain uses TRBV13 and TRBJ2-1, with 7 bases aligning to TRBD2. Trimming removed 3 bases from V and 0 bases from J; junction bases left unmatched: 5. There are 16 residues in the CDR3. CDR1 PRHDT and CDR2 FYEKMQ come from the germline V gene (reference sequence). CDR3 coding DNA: TGTGCCAGCAGCTTTCTGCGGGGGAGCTCCTACAATGAGCAGTTCTTC. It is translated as CASSFLRGSSYNEQFF.

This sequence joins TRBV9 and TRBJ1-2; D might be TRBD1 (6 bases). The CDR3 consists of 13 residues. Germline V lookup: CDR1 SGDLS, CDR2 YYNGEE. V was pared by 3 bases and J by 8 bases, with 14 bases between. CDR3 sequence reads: CASSAPGTYGYTF. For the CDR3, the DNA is TGTGCCAGCAGCGCGCCGGGGACATACGGCTACACCTTC.

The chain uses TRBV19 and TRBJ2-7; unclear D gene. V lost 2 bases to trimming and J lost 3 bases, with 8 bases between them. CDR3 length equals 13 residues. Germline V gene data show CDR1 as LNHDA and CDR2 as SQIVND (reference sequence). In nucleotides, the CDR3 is TGTGCCAGTAGTATATCCCCAGACTACGAGCAGTACTTC. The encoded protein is CASSISPDYEQYF. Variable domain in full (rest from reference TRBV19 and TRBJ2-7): DGGITQSPKYLFRKEGQNVTLSCEQNLNHDAMYWYRQDPGQGLRLIYYSQIVNDFQKGDIAEGYSVSREKKESFPLTVTSAQKNPTAFYLCASSISPDYEQYFGPGTRLTVT.

The CDR3 is CASSVMDSYDQPQHF. The CDR3 DNA is TGTGCCAGCAGCGTTATGGACTCATACGATCAGCCCCAGCATTTT. The rearrangement links TRBV9 to TRBJ1-5, with D hard to call. The germline CDR1 and CDR2 sequences are SGDLS and YYNGEE. The CDR3 covers 15 residues. V lost 2 bases and J 5 bases, leaving 14 bases between the germline ends.

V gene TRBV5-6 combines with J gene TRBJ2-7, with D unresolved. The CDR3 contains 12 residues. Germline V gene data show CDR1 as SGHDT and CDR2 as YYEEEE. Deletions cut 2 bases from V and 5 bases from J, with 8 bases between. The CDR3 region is CASSFLAHEQYF. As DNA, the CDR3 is TGTGCCAGCAGCTTCCTCGCCCACGAGCAGTACTTC.

In nucleotides, the CDR3 is TGTGCCTGGAGTAATTACGAGCAGTACTTC. It yields the protein CAWSNYEQYF. The rearrangement uses TRBV30 and TRBJ2-7; D uncertain. Germline values: CDR1 GTSNPN, CDR2 SVGIG (reference sequence). The CDR3 sequence is 10 residues long. V was pared by 2 bases and J by 4 bases, with 3 bases between.

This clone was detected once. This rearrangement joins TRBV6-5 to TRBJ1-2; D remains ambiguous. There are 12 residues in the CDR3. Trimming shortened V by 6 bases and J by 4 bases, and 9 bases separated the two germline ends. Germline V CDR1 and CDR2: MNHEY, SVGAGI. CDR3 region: CASREKGYGYTF. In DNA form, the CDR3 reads TGTGCCAGCAGGGAAAAGGGCTATGGCTACACCTTC.

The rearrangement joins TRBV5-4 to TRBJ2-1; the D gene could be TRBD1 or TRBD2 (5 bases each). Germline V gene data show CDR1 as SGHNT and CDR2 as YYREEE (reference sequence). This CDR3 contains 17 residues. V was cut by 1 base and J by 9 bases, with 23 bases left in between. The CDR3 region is CASSLLQGPSYRREQFF. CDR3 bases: TGTGCCAGCAGCTTGTTGCAGGGACCTTCCTATCGGCGTGAGCAGTTCTTC.

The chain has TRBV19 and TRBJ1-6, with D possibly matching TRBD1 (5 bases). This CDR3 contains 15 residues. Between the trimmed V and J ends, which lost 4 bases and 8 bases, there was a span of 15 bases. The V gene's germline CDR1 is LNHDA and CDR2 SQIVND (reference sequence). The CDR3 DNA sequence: TGTGCCAGTAGTACCCAGACAGCCTCATATTCACCCCTCCACTTT. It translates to CASSTQTASYSPLHF.

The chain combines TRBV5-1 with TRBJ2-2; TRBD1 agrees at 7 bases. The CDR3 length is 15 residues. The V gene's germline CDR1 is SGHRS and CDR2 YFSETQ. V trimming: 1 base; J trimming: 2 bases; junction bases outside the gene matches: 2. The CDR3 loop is CASSLNRGNTGELFF. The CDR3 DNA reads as TGCGCCAGCAGCTTGAACAGGGGAAACACCGGGGAGCTGTTTTTT. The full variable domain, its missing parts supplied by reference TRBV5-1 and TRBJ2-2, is KAGVTQTPRYLIKTRGQQVTLSCSPISGHRSVSWYQQTPGQGLQFLFEYFSETQRNKGNFPGRFSGRQFSNSRSEMNVSTLELGDSALYLCASSLNRGNTGELFFGEGSRLTVL.

The CDR3 DNA reads as TGTGCCAGCTTTGGGAGGGGACAGCCCCAGCATTTT. The encoded protein is CASFGRGQPQHF. The chain links TRBV6-1 to TRBJ1-5; D is perhaps TRBD1 (5 bases). Trimming left V 8 bases short and J 7 bases short, with 12 bases between. This CDR3 spans 12 amino acids. Germline-derived CDR1 and CDR2 are MNHNS and SASEGT.

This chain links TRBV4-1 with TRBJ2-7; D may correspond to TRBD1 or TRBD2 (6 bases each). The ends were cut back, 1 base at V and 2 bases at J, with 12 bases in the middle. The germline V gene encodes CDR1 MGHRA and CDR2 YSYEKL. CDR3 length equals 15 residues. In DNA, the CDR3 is TGCGCCAGCAGCCAAGGGAGGGGGTCCCCCTACGAGCAGTACTTC. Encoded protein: CASSQGRGSPYEQYF.

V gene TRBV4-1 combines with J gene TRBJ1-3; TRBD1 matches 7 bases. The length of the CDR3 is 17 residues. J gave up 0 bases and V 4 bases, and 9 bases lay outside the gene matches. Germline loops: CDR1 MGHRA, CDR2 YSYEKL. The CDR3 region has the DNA TGCGCCAGCAGCCGAGACAGGGCCGCTTCCTCTGGAAACACCATATATTTT. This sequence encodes CASSRDRAASSGNTIYF.

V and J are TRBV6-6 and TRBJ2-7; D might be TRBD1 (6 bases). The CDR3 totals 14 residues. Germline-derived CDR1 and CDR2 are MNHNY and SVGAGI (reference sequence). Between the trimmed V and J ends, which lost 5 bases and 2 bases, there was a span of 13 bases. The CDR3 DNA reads TGTGCCAGCAGTCCAACGACAGGCGCCTACGAGCAGTACTTC. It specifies CASSPTTGAYEQYF.

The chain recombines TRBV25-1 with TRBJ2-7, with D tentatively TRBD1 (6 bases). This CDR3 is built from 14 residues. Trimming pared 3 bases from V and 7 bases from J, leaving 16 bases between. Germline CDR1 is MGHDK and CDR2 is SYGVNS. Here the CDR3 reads CASSDPGAFTEQYF. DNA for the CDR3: TGTGCCAGCAGTGACCCAGGGGCCTTTACGGAGCAGTACTTC.

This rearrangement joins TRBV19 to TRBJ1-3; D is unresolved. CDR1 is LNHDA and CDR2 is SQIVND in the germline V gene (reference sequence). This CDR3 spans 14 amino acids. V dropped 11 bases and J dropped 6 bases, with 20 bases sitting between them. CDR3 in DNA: TGTGCCTGCGGACGGACCTCTGTTGAAAACACCATATATTTT. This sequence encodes CACGRTSVENTIYF.

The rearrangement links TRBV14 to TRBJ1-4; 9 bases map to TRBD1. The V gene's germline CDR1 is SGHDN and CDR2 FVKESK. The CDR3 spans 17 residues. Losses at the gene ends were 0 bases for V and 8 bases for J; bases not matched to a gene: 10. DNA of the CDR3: TGTGCCAGCAGCCAAGATGCGGGACAGGGAGTTAGAGAAAAACTGTTTTTT. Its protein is CASSQDAGQGVREKLFF. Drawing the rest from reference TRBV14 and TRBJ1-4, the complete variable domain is EAGVTQFPSHSVIEKGQTVTLRCDPISGHDNLYWYRRVMGKEIKFLLHFVKESKQDESGMPNNRFLAERTGGTYSTLKVQPAELEDSGVYFCASSQDAGQGVREKLFFGSGTQLSVL.

CDR3 coding DNA: TGTGCCAGCAGACGGGGGACAGGGGCATTTGCAGATACGCAGTATTTT. Translation gives CASRRGTGAFADTQYF. The chain employs TRBV13 and TRBJ2-3, with 10 bases aligning to TRBD1. Germline V lookup: CDR1 PRHDT, CDR2 FYEKMQ (reference sequence). With V trimmed by 6 bases and J by 4 bases, 10 bases remained unmatched. This CDR3 has 16 residues.

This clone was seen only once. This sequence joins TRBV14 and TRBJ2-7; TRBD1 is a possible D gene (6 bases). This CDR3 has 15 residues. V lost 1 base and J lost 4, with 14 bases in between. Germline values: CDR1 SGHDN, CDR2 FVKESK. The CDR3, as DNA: TGTGCCAGCAGCCAAGGGAGGACAGTGTTATACGAGCAGTACTTC. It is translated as CASSQGRTVLYEQYF.